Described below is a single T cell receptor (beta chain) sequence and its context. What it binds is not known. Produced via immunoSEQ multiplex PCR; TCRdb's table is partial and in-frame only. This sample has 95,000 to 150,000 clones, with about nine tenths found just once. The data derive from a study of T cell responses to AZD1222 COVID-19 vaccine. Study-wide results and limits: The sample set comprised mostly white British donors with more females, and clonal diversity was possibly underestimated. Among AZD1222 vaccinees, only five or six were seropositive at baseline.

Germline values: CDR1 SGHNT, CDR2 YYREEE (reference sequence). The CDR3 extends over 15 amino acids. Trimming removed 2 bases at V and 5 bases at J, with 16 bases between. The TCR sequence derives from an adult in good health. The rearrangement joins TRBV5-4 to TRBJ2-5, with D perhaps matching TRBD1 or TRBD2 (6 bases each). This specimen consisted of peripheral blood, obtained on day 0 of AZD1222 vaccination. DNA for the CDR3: TGTGCCAGCAGCTTACCCCATCTAGGGGGGGAGACCCAGTACTTC. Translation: CASSLPHLGGETQYF.